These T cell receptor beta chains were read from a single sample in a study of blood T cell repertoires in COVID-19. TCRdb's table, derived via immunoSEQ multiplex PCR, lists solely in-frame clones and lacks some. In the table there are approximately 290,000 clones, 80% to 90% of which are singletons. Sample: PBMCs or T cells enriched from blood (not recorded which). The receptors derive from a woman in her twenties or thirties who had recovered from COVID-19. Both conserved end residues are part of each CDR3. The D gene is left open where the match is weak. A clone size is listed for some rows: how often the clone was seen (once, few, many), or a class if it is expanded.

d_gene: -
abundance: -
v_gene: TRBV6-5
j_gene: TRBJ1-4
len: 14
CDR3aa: CASSFDRLFEKLFF
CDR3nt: TGTGCCAGCAGTTTCGACAGACTGTTTGAAAAACTGTTTTTT

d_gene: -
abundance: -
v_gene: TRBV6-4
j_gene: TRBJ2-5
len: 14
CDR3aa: CASSDSGGQETQYF
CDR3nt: TGTGCCAGCAGTGACTCGGGAGGCCAAGAGACCCAGTACTTC

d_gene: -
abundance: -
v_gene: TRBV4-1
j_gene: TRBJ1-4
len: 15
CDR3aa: CASSPPSRVGEKLFF
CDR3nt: TGCGCCAGCAGCCCCCCCTCGAGGGTGGGTGAAAAACTGTTTTTT

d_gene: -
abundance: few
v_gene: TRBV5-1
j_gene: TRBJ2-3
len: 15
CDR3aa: CASSLDFPSTDTQYF
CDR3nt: TGCGCCAGCAGCTTGGACTTCCCTAGCACAGATACGCAGTATTTT

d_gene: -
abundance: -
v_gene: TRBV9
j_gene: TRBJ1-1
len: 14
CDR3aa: CASSIRGGGTEAFF
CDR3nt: TGTGCCAGCAGCATCCGGGGTGGGGGGACTGAAGCTTTCTTT

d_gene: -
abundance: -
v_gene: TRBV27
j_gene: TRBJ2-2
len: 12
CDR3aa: CASSFRGGELFF
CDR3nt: TGTGCCAGCAGTTTTCGGGGCGGGGAGCTGTTTTTT

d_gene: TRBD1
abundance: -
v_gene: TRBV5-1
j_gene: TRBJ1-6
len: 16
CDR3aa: CASSSLDRGLNSPLHF
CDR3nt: TGCGCCAGCAGCTCTCTGGACAGGGGGCTAAATTCACCCCTCCACTTT

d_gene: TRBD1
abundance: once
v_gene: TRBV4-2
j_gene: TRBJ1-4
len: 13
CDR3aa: CASSPGGNEKLFF
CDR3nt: TGTGCCAGCAGCCCAGGGGGGAATGAAAAACTGTTTTTT

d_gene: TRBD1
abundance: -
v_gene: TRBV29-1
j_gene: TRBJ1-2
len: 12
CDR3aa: CSVGQGGRGYTF
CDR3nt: TGCAGCGTTGGACAGGGAGGACGCGGCTACACCTTC

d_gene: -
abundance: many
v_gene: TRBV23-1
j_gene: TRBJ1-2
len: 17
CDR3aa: CASSQTSLEGWYYGYTF
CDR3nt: TGCGCCAGCAGTCAAACCTCCCTGGAGGGGTGGTACTATGGCTACACCTTC

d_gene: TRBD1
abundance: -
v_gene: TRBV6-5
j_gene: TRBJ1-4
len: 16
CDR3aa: CASSYPGQDSYEKLFF
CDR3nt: TGTGCCAGCAGTTACCCGGGACAGGATTCATACGAAAAACTGTTTTTT

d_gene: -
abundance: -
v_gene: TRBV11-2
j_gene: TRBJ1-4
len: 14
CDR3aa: CASSTGMANEKLFF
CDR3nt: TGTGCCAGCAGCACAGGGATGGCTAATGAAAAACTGTTTTTT

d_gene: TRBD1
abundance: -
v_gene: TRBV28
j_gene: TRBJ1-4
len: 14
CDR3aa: CASSLPGGNEKLFF
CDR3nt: TGTGCCAGCAGTTTACCAGGGGGTAATGAAAAACTGTTTTTT

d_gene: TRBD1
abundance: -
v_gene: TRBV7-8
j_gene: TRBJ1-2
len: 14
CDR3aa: CASSSETGSYGYTF
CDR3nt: TGTGCCAGCAGCTCCGAGACAGGGAGCTATGGCTACACCTTC

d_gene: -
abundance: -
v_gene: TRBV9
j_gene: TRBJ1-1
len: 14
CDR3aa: CASSLVRLGGEAFF
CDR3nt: TGTGCCAGCAGCCTCGTTCGACTCGGGGGTGAAGCTTTCTTT

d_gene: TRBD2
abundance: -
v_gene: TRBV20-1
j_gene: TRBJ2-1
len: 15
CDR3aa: CSASPVGGGYNEQFF
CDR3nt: TGCAGTGCTAGTCCGGTCGGGGGGGGATACAATGAGCAGTTCTTC

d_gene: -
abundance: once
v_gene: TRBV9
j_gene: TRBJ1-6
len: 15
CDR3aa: CASSPKTRKNSPLHF
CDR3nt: TGTGCCAGCAGCCCTAAGACTAGGAAAAATTCACCCCTCCACTTT

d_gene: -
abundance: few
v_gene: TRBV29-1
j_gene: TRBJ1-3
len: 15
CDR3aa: CSVGGGPSSGNTIYF
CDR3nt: TGCAGCGTTGGGGGAGGCCCCAGCTCTGGAAACACCATATATTTT

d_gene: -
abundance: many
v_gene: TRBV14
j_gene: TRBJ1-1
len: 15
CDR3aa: CASSQGFTPNTEAFF
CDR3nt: TGTGCCAGCAGCCAAGGGTTTACACCGAACACTGAAGCTTTCTTT

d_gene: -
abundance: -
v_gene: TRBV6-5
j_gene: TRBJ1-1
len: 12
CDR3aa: CASSLGRTEAFF
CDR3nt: TGTGCCAGCAGTTTAGGCAGGACTGAAGCTTTCTTT

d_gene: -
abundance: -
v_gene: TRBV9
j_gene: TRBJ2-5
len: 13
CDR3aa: CASTPRREETQYF
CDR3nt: TGTGCCAGCACCCCCCGCCGGGAAGAGACCCAGTACTTC

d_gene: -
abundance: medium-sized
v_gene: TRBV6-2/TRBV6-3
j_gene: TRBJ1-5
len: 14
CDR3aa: CASCRRADNQPQHF
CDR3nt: TGTGCCAGCTGCCGCAGGGCTGATAATCAGCCCCAGCATTTT

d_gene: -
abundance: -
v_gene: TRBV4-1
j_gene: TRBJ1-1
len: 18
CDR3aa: CASSPSAPVPLGNTEAFF
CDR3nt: TGCGCCAGCAGCCCCTCTGCGCCCGTCCCCCTCGGGAACACTGAAGCTTTCTTT

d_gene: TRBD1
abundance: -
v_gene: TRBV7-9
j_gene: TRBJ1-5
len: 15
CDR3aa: CASSFSGQGYQPQHF
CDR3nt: TGTGCCAGCAGCTTTTCGGGACAGGGCTATCAGCCCCAGCATTTT

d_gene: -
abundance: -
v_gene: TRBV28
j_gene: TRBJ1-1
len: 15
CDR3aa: CASSLSPGQNTEAFF
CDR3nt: TGTGCCAGCAGTTTATCTCCGGGACAGAACACTGAAGCTTTCTTT

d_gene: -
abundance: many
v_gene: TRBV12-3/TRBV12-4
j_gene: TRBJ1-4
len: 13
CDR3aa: CASSFWENEKLFF
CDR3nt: TGTGCCAGCAGTTTTTGGGAGAATGAAAAACTGTTTTTT

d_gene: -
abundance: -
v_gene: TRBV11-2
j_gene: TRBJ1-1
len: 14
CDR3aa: CASRALAGLAEAFF
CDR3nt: TGTGCCAGCAGGGCTTTGGCAGGGCTGGCTGAAGCTTTCTTT

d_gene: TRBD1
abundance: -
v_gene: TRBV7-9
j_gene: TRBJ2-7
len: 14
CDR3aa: CASRGTGHAYEQYF
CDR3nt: TGTGCCAGCAGGGGGACAGGGCATGCCTACGAGCAGTACTTC

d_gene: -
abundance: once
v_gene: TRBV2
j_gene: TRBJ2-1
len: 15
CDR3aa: CASSDFGLVTNEQFF
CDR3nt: TGTGCCAGCAGTGACTTCGGTCTAGTAACCAATGAGCAGTTCTTC

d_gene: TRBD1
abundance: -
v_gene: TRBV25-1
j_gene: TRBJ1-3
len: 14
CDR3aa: CASSPTGTSSTIYF
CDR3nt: TGTGCCAGCTCCCCGACAGGGACTTCTTCCACCATATATTTT

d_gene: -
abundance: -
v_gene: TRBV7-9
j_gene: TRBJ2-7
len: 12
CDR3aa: CASSLTTREQYF
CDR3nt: TGTGCCAGCAGCTTAACCACTCGGGAGCAGTACTTC

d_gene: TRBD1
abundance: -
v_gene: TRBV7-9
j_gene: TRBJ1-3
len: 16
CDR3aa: CASSFGQGPSGNTIYF
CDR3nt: TGTGCCAGCAGCTTCGGACAGGGACCTTCCGGAAACACCATATATTTT

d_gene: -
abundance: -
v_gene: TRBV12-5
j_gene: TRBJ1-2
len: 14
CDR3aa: CASGPTWGDYGYTF
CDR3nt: TGTGCTAGTGGGCCCACTTGGGGGGACTATGGCTACACCTTC